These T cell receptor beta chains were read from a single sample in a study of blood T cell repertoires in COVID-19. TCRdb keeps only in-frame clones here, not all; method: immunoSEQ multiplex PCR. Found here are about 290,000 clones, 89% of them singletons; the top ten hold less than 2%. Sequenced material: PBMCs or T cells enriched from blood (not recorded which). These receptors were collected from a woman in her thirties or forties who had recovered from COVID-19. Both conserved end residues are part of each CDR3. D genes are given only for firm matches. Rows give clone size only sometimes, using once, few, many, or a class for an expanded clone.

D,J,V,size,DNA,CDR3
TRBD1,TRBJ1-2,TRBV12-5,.,TGTGCTAGTGGTCCCTTGAGGGGGCAGAACTATGGCTACACCTTC,CASGPLRGQNYGYTF
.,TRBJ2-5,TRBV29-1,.,TGCAGCGTTGATGCTGCCGGGGGGCCGGGGGAGACCCAGTACTTC,CSVDAAGGPGETQYF
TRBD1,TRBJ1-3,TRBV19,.,TGTGCCAGTAGTCCTCAGGGGGCTGGAAACACCATATATTTT,CASSPQGAGNTIYF
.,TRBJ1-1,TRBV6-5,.,TGTGCCAGCAGACGACGAGAGGGCAACACTGAAGCTTTCTTT,CASRRREGNTEAFF
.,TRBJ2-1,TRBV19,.,TGTGCCAGTAGTCTTTCGGGTGGTCTGTACAATGAGCAGTTCTTC,CASSLSGGLYNEQFF
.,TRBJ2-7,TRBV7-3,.,TGTGCCAGCAGCACCAACCCGGGTTACGAGCAGTACTTC,CASSTNPGYEQYF
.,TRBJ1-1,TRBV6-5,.,TGTGCCAGCAGTTACACAGGTGGGAACACTGAAGCTTTCTTT,CASSYTGGNTEAFF
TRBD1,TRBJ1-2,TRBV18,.,TGTGCCAGCTCACACGGACAGGGGGCAAACTATGGCTACACCTTC,CASSHGQGANYGYTF
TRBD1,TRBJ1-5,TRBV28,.,TGTGCCAGCAGCCGGGACAGGGGCAATCAGCCCCAGCATTTT,CASSRDRGNQPQHF
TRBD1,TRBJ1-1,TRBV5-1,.,TGCGCCAGCAGCTTTTCCGGGACAGGGAGTTTTGGCACTGAAGCTTTCTTT,CASSFSGTGSFGTEAFF
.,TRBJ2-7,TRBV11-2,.,TGTGCCAGCAGCTTAGATCACCCGAGCTCCTACGAGCAGTACTTC,CASSLDHPSSYEQYF
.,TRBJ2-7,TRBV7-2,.,TGTGCCAGCAGCTTACCAGGCTACGAGCAGTACTTC,CASSLPGYEQYF
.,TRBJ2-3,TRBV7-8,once,TGTGCCAGCAGCCCAGACTATCCTTGGGATACGCAGTATTTT,CASSPDYPWDTQYF
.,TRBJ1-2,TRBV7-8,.,TGTGCCAGCAGCAGCCACTACAGGGAGGGCTATGGCTACACCTTC,CASSSHYREGYGYTF
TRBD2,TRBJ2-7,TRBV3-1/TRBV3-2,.,TGTGCCAGCAGCCGTGATAGCGGGGGGTATTCCTACGAGCAGTACTTC,CASSRDSGGYSYEQYF
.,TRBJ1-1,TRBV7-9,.,TGTGCCAGCAGCTTAGAATGGGGCTACGGCACTGAAGCTTTCTTT,CASSLEWGYGTEAFF
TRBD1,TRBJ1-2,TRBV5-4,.,TGTGCCAGCAGCGAAACGTCGACAGGGAACTATGGCTACACCTTC,CASSETSTGNYGYTF
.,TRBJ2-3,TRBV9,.,TGTGCCAGCAGCGTAGTAGGGCGGGGCACAGATACGCAGTATTTT,CASSVVGRGTDTQYF
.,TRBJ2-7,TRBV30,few,TGTGCCTGGAGTGCGAACTACTACGAGCAGTACTTC,CAWSANYYEQYF
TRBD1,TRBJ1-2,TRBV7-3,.,TGTGCCAGCAGCTCCCGGACAGGGCAGGGCTACACCTTC,CASSSRTGQGYTF
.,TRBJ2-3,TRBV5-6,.,TGTGCCAGCAGCCGCCGGGTGGGGAGGGATACGCAGTATTTT,CASSRRVGRDTQYF
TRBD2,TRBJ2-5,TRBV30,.,TGTGCCTGGAGTATGGGACTAGCCAGGGGAGAGACCCAGTACTTC,CAWSMGLARGETQYF
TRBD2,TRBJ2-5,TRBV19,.,TGTGCCAGTAGTTCAAGCGGGGGGGAGCAAGAGACCCAGTACTTC,CASSSSGGEQETQYF
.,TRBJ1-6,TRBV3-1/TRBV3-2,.,TGTGCCAGCAGTCCTAGTGCAGCGAATTCACCCCTCCACTTT,CASSPSAANSPLHF
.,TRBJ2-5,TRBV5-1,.,TGCGCCAGCAGCTTGGCCGGGGGTGGAGAGACCCAGTACTTC,CASSLAGGGETQYF